These T cell receptor beta chains were read from a single sample in a study of breast tumors, draining lymph nodes, adjacent tissues. TCRdb analysed the multiplex PCR reads with MiXCR anew, one entry per CDR3 protein. The sample consists of over 60,000 distinct CDR3 sequences, approximately 45% of them appearing once. The sequenced sample consisted of breast tumor tissue. These receptors were taken from a female donor with breast cancer. Some clones in this sample may be carry-over from other donors' samples. The CDR3 runs from the conserved cysteine through the conserved F or W. The D gene is left open where the match is weak. Rows give clone size only sometimes, using once, few, many, or a class for an expanded clone.

j_call | clone_size | v_call | d_call | cdr3_length | cdr3_nt | cdr3_aa
TRBJ2-1 | many | TRBV19 | . | 16 | TGTGCCAGTAGCCTGACCCTAGCGTCAACCTACAATGAGCAGTTCTTC | CASSLTLASTYNEQFF
TRBJ2-1 | many | TRBV7-9 | TRBD1 | 15 | TGTGCCAGCAGCTCCGACAGGGGACCCTACAATGAGCAGTTCTTC | CASSSDRGPYNEQFF
TRBJ2-7 | many | TRBV6-5 | . | 14 | TGTGCCAGCAGTTCGTTGGCAGGCTCCTACGAGCAGTACTTC | CASSSLAGSYEQYF
TRBJ1-6 | once | TRBV24-1 | TRBD1 | 16 | TGTGCCACCAGTGATCGGACAGGAAAGGGTAATTCACCCCTCCACTTT | CATSDRTGKGNSPLHF
TRBJ1-3 | few | TRBV7-9 | . | 17 | TGTGCCAGCAGCTTGGGATGGGGGCCGGGGGACGGAAACCCCATATATTTT | CASSLGWGPGDGNPIYF
TRBJ1-2 | . | TRBV2 | TRBD1 | 16 | TGTGCCAGCAGTGCCTCCGGGACAGGGGCCACCTATGGCTACACCTTC | CASSASGTGATYGYTF
TRBJ2-7 | . | TRBV25-1 | . | 14 | TGTGCCAGCAGTGCCTTTGACAGCTCCTACGAGCAGTACTTC | CASSAFDSSYEQYF
TRBJ2-6 | once | TRBV20-1 | TRBD1 | 17 | TGCAGTGCCTCGAGCGGGACAGGGACAGGTGGGGCCAACGTCCTGACTTTC | CSASSGTGTGGANVLTF
TRBJ1-1 | few | TRBV10-1 | . | 13 | TGCGCCAGCCAAGGACACTTGAACACTGAAGCTTTCTTT | CASQGHLNTEAFF
TRBJ1-6 | . | TRBV6-5 | . | 19 | TGTGCCAGCGGAAAACAGGGTGGAGGCACTGATGCGGATAATTCACCCCTCCACTTT | CASGKQGGGTDADNSPLHF
TRBJ2-2 | . | TRBV28 | TRBD2 | 15 | TGTGCCAGCAGCCTAACGCGGGGAGGGACCGGGGAGCTGTTTTTT | CASSLTRGGTGELFF
TRBJ1-5 | once | TRBV2 | . | 11 | TGTGCCTTGGGGGTAGAGGAGACCCAGCATTTT | CALGVEETQHF
TRBJ1-3 | . | TRBV12-3/TRBV12-4 | . | 16 | TGTGCCAGCAGAGAATGGGGCGGATCCTCTGGAAACACCATATATTTT | CASREWGGSSGNTIYF
TRBJ2-1 | many | TRBV12-3/TRBV12-4 | . | 14 | TGTGCCAGCAGTTTTAGGCGGGATTACAATGAGCAGTTCTTC | CASSFRRDYNEQFF
TRBJ2-3 | . | TRBV15 | . | 13 | TGTGCCACCAGCAGTTCCAACTCGCCCACGCAGTATTTT | CATSSSNSPTQYF
TRBJ1-2 | . | TRBV19 | . | 13 | TGTGCCAGTAGTATTTATGGGGTCTATGGCTACACCTTC | CASSIYGVYGYTF
TRBJ2-7 | many | TRBV18 | . | 15 | TGTGCCAGCTCAAGAGCCGGGTATCCTTCCTACGAGCAGTACTTC | CASSRAGYPSYEQYF
TRBJ1-6 | many | TRBV6-5 | TRBD1 | 16 | TGTGCCAGCAGTTACTCAACAGGGGGCTTTAATTCACCCCTCCACTTT | CASSYSTGGFNSPLHF
TRBJ2-1 | . | TRBV10-1 | . | 14 | TGCGCCAGCAGCCCGACTAGCTCCTACAATGAGCAGTTCTTC | CASSPTSSYNEQFF
TRBJ1-3 | . | TRBV7-9 | TRBD1 | 15 | TGTGCCAGCAGTCCGGGACAGAACCCTGGAAACACCATATATTTT | CASSPGQNPGNTIYF
TRBJ2-7 | many | TRBV12-3/TRBV12-4 | . | 12 | TGTGCCAGCAGCCCCCCCGGGGGCGAGCAGTACTTC | CASSPPGGEQYF
TRBJ1-1 | . | TRBV7-9 | . | 14 | TGTGCCAGCAGCTCCCGGGACGTAGGAACTGAAGCTTTCTTT | CASSSRDVGTEAFF
TRBJ2-5 | many | TRBV18 | . | 14 | TGTGCCAGCTCCTCCCAAAAAGGGCAAGAGACCCAGTACTTC | CASSSQKGQETQYF
TRBJ1-1 | few | TRBV20-1 | TRBD1 | 15 | TGCAGTGCTACGCACGGGACTTCCAGGGGGACTGAAGCTTTCTTT | CSATHGTSRGTEAFF
TRBJ2-1 | once | TRBV29-1 | TRBD2 | 13 | TGCAGCGTGGACGGACTAGCGGGGAATGAGCAGTTCTTC | CSVDGLAGNEQFF
TRBJ2-1 | . | TRBV29-1 | . | 11 | TGCAGCGGGAGGGCCAGGAATGAGCAGTTCTTC | CSGRARNEQFF
TRBJ2-6 | . | TRBV9 | . | 16 | TGTGCCAGCAGCCCCCGGGGGAGATCCGGGGCCAGCGCCCTGACTTTC | CASSPRGRSGASALTF
TRBJ2-3 | . | TRBV28 | . | 17 | TGTGCCAGCAGTTCCCCACGACAAGAGGCTAGCACAGATACGCAGTATTTT | CASSSPRQEASTDTQYF
TRBJ2-1 | many | TRBV29-1 | . | 10 | TGCAGCGCCACGGTCAATGAGCAGTTCTTC | CSATVNEQFF
TRBJ2-3 | . | TRBV15 | TRBD2 | 16 | TGTGCCACCAGCAGTAGCGGGGGGCTAAGCACAGATACGCAGTATTTT | CATSSSGGLSTDTQYF
TRBJ2-1 | many | TRBV9 | . | 13 | TGTGCCAGCAGCGAAGGACAGTATGATGAGCAGTTCTTC | CASSEGQYDEQFF
TRBJ2-3 | . | TRBV2 | . | 16 | TGTGCCAGCAAGGCCCGGGGCGCCCGCACGACAGATACGCAGTATTTC | CASKARGARTTDTQYF
TRBJ2-1 | . | TRBV7-2 | . | 16 | TGTGCCAGCAGCTTAGAGGCGCGGGCAACCTACAACGAGCAGTTCTTC | CASSLEARATYNEQFF
TRBJ2-2 | many | TRBV18 | . | 14 | TGTGCCAGCTCATCGCCCTATGACACCGGGGAGCTGTTTTTT | CASSSPYDTGELFF
TRBJ2-7 | medium-sized | TRBV5-5 | . | 12 | TGTGCCAGCAGCCTACTCGAGGGCGAGCAGTACTTC | CASSLLEGEQYF
TRBJ1-1 | few | TRBV19 | . | 13 | TGTGCCAGTAGTTTAACAGGTGACACTGAAGCTTTCTTT | CASSLTGDTEAFF
TRBJ2-2 | many | TRBV13 | . | 14 | TGTGCCAGCAGCTTGTTAGGCGGGACCGGGGAGCTGTTTTTT | CASSLLGGTGELFF
TRBJ2-2 | . | TRBV11-2 | . | 15 | TGTGCCAGCAGCCTGATATTTGGGGCCAGCGGGGAGCTGTTTTTT | CASSLIFGASGELFF
TRBJ2-4 | . | TRBV12-5 | . | 13 | TGTGCTAGTGGGTTGGGTAGGTGGAACATTCGGTACTTC | CASGLGRWNIRYF
TRBJ2-3 | many | TRBV7-9 | TRBD1 | 15 | TGTGCCAGCAGCCGCTGGGACAGGGTTCCAGATACGCAGTATTTT | CASSRWDRVPDTQYF